This T cell receptor beta chain was recovered during a study of CD8 T cell repertoires and HIV-1 epitope variants. Concerning this clone: Its antigen is undetermined.

Trimming removed 3 bases from V and 3 bases from J, with 6 bases in between. The CDR3 sequence is 12 residues long. Germline CDR1 is MGHDK and CDR2 is SYGVNS. Using immunoSEQ multiplex PCR, the repertoire was profiled, and TCRdb retains in-frame clones only, with some absent. The profile shows around 4,400 clones, about two thirds of them singletons. The rearrangement uses TRBV25-1 and TRBJ2-7, with D tentatively TRBD1 (5 bases). The specimen was cultured CD8+ T cells derived from PBMCs. The source is a male donor with HIV. In DNA form, the CDR3 reads TGTGCCAGCAGTGACAGGGTCTACGAGCAGTACTTC. Translated, it gives CASSDRVYEQYF.